The 17 T cell receptor beta chains below were found in one sample sequenced in a study of T cell repertoires in cytomegalovirus infection. TCRdb re-called the reads through MiXCR, storing one row per CDR3 protein. The sample has about 180,000 distinct CDR3 sequences; 17% are singletons. Sequencing was carried out using CD8+ T cells from PBMCs. All receptors come from a human donor in good health (CMV status not recorded). Some clones in this sample may be carry-over from other donors' samples.

The V gene is TRBV7-2, the J gene TRBJ1-1; D remains ambiguous. The CDR3 extends over 12 amino acids. Germline V CDR1 and CDR2: SGHTA, FQGNSA. The ends were cut back, 4 bases at V and 8 bases at J, with 11 bases in the middle. CDR3 in amino acids: CASSYNGVEAFF. In nucleotides, the CDR3 is TGTGCCAGCAGCTATAACGGAGTCGAAGCTTTCTTT. Based on the CDR3 plus reference TRBV7-2 and TRBJ1-1, the full variable domain is GAGVSQSPSNKVTEKGKDVELRCDPISGHTALYWYRQSLGQGLEFLIYFQGNSAPDKSGLPSDRFSAERTGGSVSTLTIQRTQQEDSAVYLCASSYNGVEAFFGQGTRLTVV.

As DNA, the CDR3 is TGTGCCAGCAGTTGGGGTGGAGGCAATCAGCCCCAGCATTTT. This codes for CASSWGGGNQPQHF. This chain connects TRBV6-6 to TRBJ1-5; D is ambiguous. The ends were cut back, 4 bases at V and 2 bases at J, with 9 bases in the middle. The V gene's germline CDR1 is MNHNY and CDR2 SVGAGI (reference sequence). The CDR3 spans 14 residues.

This clonotype has a handful of counts. The genes are TRBV2 and TRBJ1-1; TRBD1 matches 10 bases. V was clipped by 9 bases and J by 1 base; unmatched bases: 11. From germline, CDR1 is SNHLY and CDR2 FYNNEI. CDR3 length: 16 residues. The CDR3: CASSTGTGEENTEAFF. The CDR3 DNA sequence: TGTGCCAGTTCCACCGGGACAGGGGAGGAGAACACTGAAGCTTTCTTT.

The chain links TRBV12-5 to TRBJ1-1; 9 bases are shared with TRBD1. Germline V lookup: CDR1 LGHNT, CDR2 FRNRAP. Trimming took 7 bases from V and 6 from J; bases not matched to a gene: 6. This CDR3 has 13 residues. CDR3 residues: CASALGTGPEAFF. CDR3 in DNA: TGTGCTAGTGCCCTGGGGACAGGGCCTGAAGCTTTCTTT.

This clonotype was found a few times. The chain employs TRBV28 and TRBJ1-1; D gene ambiguous. Trimming took 7 bases from V and 1 from J, leaving 16 bases between them. The CDR3 has 15 residues. Looked up from germline, CDR1 is MDHEN and CDR2 is SYDVKM. The CDR3 loop is CASTRRLEGNTEAFF. The CDR3 coding sequence is TGTGCCAGCACCCGCAGGCTAGAGGGGAACACTGAAGCTTTCTTT.

V and J are TRBV7-9 and TRBJ1-1, with unresolved D. The CDR3 runs to 15 residues. Germline loops: CDR1 SEHNR, CDR2 FQNEAQ (reference sequence). V lost 2 bases, J lost 4 bases, and 14 bases lay in between. CDR3 protein: CASSLKWSATTEAFF. In nucleotides, the CDR3 is TGTGCCAGCAGCTTAAAGTGGTCCGCTACCACTGAAGCTTTCTTT.

This clonotype was seen only a few times. The rearrangement links TRBV7-9 to TRBJ2-1, with TRBD1 matching 8 bases. Per germline, CDR1 SEHNR and CDR2 FQNEAQ (reference sequence). CDR3 length equals 15 residues. The V gene end was trimmed by 5 bases and the J gene end by 8 bases; junction bases not matched to a gene: 11. CDR3 protein: CASSPQDRVRDEQFF. CDR3 in DNA: TGTGCCAGCAGCCCCCAGGACAGGGTCAGGGATGAGCAGTTCTTC.

This chain joins TRBV20-1 and TRBJ2-3, with 11 bases matching TRBD1. CDR3 length equals 15 residues. After removal of 6 bases from V and 5 bases from J, the junction contained 10 bases not matched to a gene. Germline V gene lookup returns CDR1 DFQATT and CDR2 SNEGSKA (reference sequence). The CDR3 sequence: CSAGGGQGAGDTQYF. The CDR3 DNA is TGCAGTGCAGGCGGAGGACAGGGGGCCGGAGATACGCAGTATTTT.

The J gene is TRBJ1-6, the V gene TRBV28, with 8 positions matching TRBD1. The CDR3 covers 13 residues. Germline CDR1 and CDR2: MDHEN and SYDVKM. V shed 5 bases, J shed 12 bases, and the junction held 6 bases outside the gene matches. The CDR3 loop reads CASSIQGVGPLHF. CDR3 bases: TGTGCCAGCAGTATACAGGGGGTTGGACCCCTCCACTTT.

This clonotype has just a few counts. This chain joins TRBV7-6 and TRBJ2-2; D call uncertain. The germline V gene has CDR1 SGHVS and CDR2 FNYEAQ. Between the trimmed V and J ends, which lost 5 bases and 5 bases, there was a span of 9 bases. The CDR3 is 13 residues long. CDR3 amino acids: CASSPPLTGELFF. The CDR3 DNA follows: TGTGCCAGCAGCCCTCCTTTAACCGGGGAGCTGTTTTTT.

This chain connects TRBV5-1 to TRBJ2-7; 7 nucleotides match TRBD2. The CDR3 runs 15 residues. Germline loops: CDR1 SGHRS, CDR2 YFSETQ. The ends lost 4 bases at V and 5 bases at J; junction bases unmatched: 12. This chain's CDR3 is CASSVNTGLKDEQYF. The CDR3 DNA sequence: TGCGCCAGCAGCGTGAACACGGGACTAAAAGACGAGCAGTACTTC.

This chain joins TRBV28 and TRBJ2-7; possible D gene TRBD1, 6 bases. CDR3 length: 16 amino acids. Germline loops: CDR1 MDHEN, CDR2 SYDVKM. Trimming pared 2 bases from V and 2 bases from J, leaving 16 bases between. The DNA for the CDR3 is TGTGCCAGCAGTTTACGCCAGGGAAGGGGGACCTACGAGCAGTACTTC. This gives the protein CASSLRQGRGTYEQYF.

The V gene is TRBV6-6, the J gene TRBJ1-2, with a tentative D call TRBD1 (6 bases). Trimming removed 10 bases from V and 4 bases from J, with 13 bases in between. Germline assignment: CDR1 MNHNY and CDR2 SVGAGI (reference sequence). CDR3 length equals 12 residues. This CDR3 is CATQLDSYGYTF. DNA for the CDR3: TGTGCCACCCAGCTGGACAGCTATGGCTACACCTTC.

This clonotype was recorded a few times. CDR3 sequence: CASSPFRTGHYEQYF. CDR3 nucleotide sequence: TGTGCCAGCAGCCCATTCCGGACAGGTCACTACGAGCAGTACTTC. The chain combines TRBV7-2 with TRBJ2-7, with TRBD1 matching 7 bases. The germline V gene encodes CDR1 SGHTA and CDR2 FQGNSA. This CDR3 spans 15 amino acids. V shed 5 bases and J 3 bases; nucleotides not matched to a gene: 10.

The chain joins TRBV5-5 to TRBJ1-1, with D perhaps matching TRBD1 (5 bases). The germline V and J ends were trimmed by 4 bases and 8 bases, with 18 bases remaining between them. CDR3 length: 14 amino acids. Germline V gene lookup returns CDR1 SGHKS and CDR2 YYEKEE (reference sequence). CDR3 residues: CASSLKGPQPEAFF. CDR3 nucleotides: TGTGCCAGCAGCCTCAAGGGGCCCCAACCCGAAGCTTTCTTT.

The CDR3 spells CASSRTGFNEKLFF. The CDR3 DNA reads TGTGCCAGCAGCCGGACAGGCTTTAATGAAAAACTGTTTTTT. This sequence joins TRBV28 and TRBJ1-4; 7 positions match TRBD1. V was pared by 6 bases and J by 4 bases, with 5 bases of the junction left unmatched. Per germline, CDR1 MDHEN and CDR2 SYDVKM. The CDR3 sequence is 14 residues long. The full variable domain, with the rest looked up from reference TRBV28 and TRBJ1-4, is DVKVTQSSRYLVKRTGEKVFLECVQDMDHENMFWYRQDPGLGLRLIYFSYDVKMKEKGDIPEGYSVSREKKERFSLILESASTNQTSMYLCASSRTGFNEKLFFGSGTQLSVL.

The chain has TRBV7-2 and TRBJ2-5; 8 positions match TRBD2. This CDR3 is 16 amino acids long. Looked up from germline, CDR1 is SGHTA and CDR2 is FQGNSA. V shed 7 bases and J 5 bases; nucleotides not matched to a gene: 15. The CDR3 bases are TGTGCCAGCAACTGGATAGTCGCGGGGGGATGGGAGACCCAGTACTTC. Amino acids: CASNWIVAGGWETQYF.